A selection of T cell receptor beta chains follows, all from one sample in a study of blood T cell repertoires in COVID-19. The method was immunoSEQ multiplex PCR; TCRdb's version includes in-frame clones alone and lacks a portion of them. The table lists roughly 270,000 clones, approximately 88% of them singletons. Material: peripheral blood. The receptors here all came from a man aged 18 to 29 with active or convalescent COVID-19. The CDR3 runs from the conserved cysteine through the conserved F or W. Fields, in order: D gene, clone size, J gene, V gene, CDR3 protein, CDR3 DNA. D genes are given only for firm matches. Rows give clone size only sometimes, using once, few, many, or a class for an expanded clone.

TRBD2,.,TRBJ2-3,TRBV2,CASLQTSGGATQYF,TGTGCCAGTCTCCAGACTAGCGGGGGGGCAACGCAGTATTTT
TRBD1,few,TRBJ1-2,TRBV27,CASTGGHGYTF,TGTGCCAGCACAGGGGGCCATGGCTACACCTTC
.,.,TRBJ1-6,TRBV27,CASIQLDGTGNSPLHF,TGTGCCAGCATCCAACTGGACGGAACAGGGAATTCACCCCTCCACTTT
.,.,TRBJ1-3,TRBV27,CASSPRVGGGNTIYF,TGTGCCAGCAGTCCCCGTGTGGGGGGAGGAAACACCATATATTTT
TRBD1,.,TRBJ1-2,TRBV7-9,CASSPVDGGGGDGYTF,TGTGCCAGCAGCCCGGTGGATGGAGGGGGCGGAGATGGCTACACCTTC
TRBD1,.,TRBJ2-7,TRBV14,CASRGTESYEQYF,TGTGCCAGCAGGGGGACAGAGAGCTACGAGCAGTACTTC
.,.,TRBJ2-5,TRBV18,CASSEGVETQYF,TGTGCCAGCTCAGAGGGGGTGGAGACCCAGTACTTC
.,.,TRBJ2-3,TRBV5-1,CASSQGGLIGPDTQYF,TGCGCCAGCAGCCAGGGGGGCCTGATCGGTCCGGATACGCAGTATTTT
TRBD1,.,TRBJ1-1,TRBV6-1,CASSRGTAITEAFF,TGTGCCAGCAGCCGTGGGACAGCTATCACTGAAGCTTTCTTT
TRBD2,.,TRBJ2-3,TRBV2,CASSGSGGVDTQYF,TGTGCCAGCAGTGGGTCGGGGGGGGTAGATACGCAGTATTTT
.,.,TRBJ2-1,TRBV12-3/TRBV12-4,CASSPDRNNEQFF,TGTGCCAGCAGCCCAGACAGGAACAATGAGCAGTTCTTC
.,.,TRBJ1-3,TRBV6-7,CARTRGVLSSGNTIYF,TGTGCCAGAACCCGGGGGGTTTTGAGCTCTGGAAACACCATATATTTT
TRBD1,.,TRBJ1-1,TRBV2,CASSGQGEEAFF,TGTGCCAGCTCGGGACAGGGAGAGGAAGCTTTCTTT
TRBD1,.,TRBJ1-2,TRBV27,CASRKPGQGVYGYTF,TGTGCCAGCAGAAAGCCGGGACAGGGGGTTTATGGCTACACCTTC
TRBD1,.,TRBJ1-2,TRBV27,CASSQKQGTNYGYTF,TGTGCCAGCAGCCAAAAACAGGGGACTAACTATGGCTACACCTTC
.,.,TRBJ2-4,TRBV2,CASLKPLRGLAKNIQYF,TGTGCCAGTCTGAAACCACTCAGGGGCCTAGCCAAAAACATTCAGTACTTC
.,.,TRBJ2-7,TRBV3-1/TRBV3-2,CASSRGLHYEQYF,TGTGCCAGCAGCCGGGGACTGCACTACGAGCAGTACTTC
TRBD2,many,TRBJ2-3,TRBV6-4,CASSDDGGGTDTQYF,TGTGCCAGCAGTGACGATGGGGGGGGCACAGATACGCAGTATTTT
.,.,TRBJ1-5,TRBV5-4,CASNPGRPQHF,TGTGCCAGCAACCCGGGGAGACCCCAGCATTTT
.,.,TRBJ1-1,TRBV6-5,CASSSMDSHEAFF,TGTGCCAGCAGTTCTATGGACAGTCATGAAGCTTTCTTT
TRBD1,.,TRBJ2-6,TRBV7-9,CASSIPGQELSGANVLTF,TGTGCCAGCAGCATTCCGGGACAGGAACTCTCTGGGGCCAACGTCCTGACTTTC
TRBD2,.,TRBJ2-1,TRBV9,CASSVVGGAHSNEQFF,TGTGCCAGCAGCGTAGTGGGAGGGGCTCACTCTAATGAGCAGTTCTTC
TRBD1,.,TRBJ2-5,TRBV6-4,CASRAGTAQETQYF,TGTGCCAGCAGAGCCGGGACAGCCCAAGAGACCCAGTACTTC
.,.,TRBJ2-7,TRBV2,CASSRSLQSYEQYF,TGTGCCAGCAGCCGGTCCCTCCAATCCTACGAGCAGTACTTC
.,.,TRBJ1-6,TRBV6-2/TRBV6-3,CASSRSSYNSPLHF,TGTGCCAGCAGTCGGAGCTCCTATAATTCACCCCTCCACTTT
.,.,TRBJ2-2,TRBV13,CASKPGGVGGELFF,TGTGCCAGCAAGCCCGGCGGGGTGGGCGGGGAGCTGTTTTTT
.,few,TRBJ1-2,TRBV4-2,CASSQDGAADYGYTF,TGTGCCAGCAGCCAAGATGGGGCAGCTGACTATGGCTACACCTTC
.,few,TRBJ1-4,TRBV12-3/TRBV12-4,CASSGPGAEKLFF,TGTGCCAGCAGTGGGCCCGGTGCTGAAAAACTGTTTTTT
TRBD1,.,TRBJ1-4,TRBV2,CASNLEDRGLGTNEKLFF,TGTGCCAGCAATCTCGAGGACAGGGGGCTCGGGACTAATGAAAAACTGTTTTTT
.,.,TRBJ1-5,TRBV13,CASSLGFEPQHF,TGTGCCAGCAGCTTAGGTTTCGAGCCCCAGCATTTT
.,.,TRBJ2-3,TRBV7-8,CASSRLGTDTQYF,TGTGCCAGCAGCAGACTCGGCACAGATACGCAGTATTTT
TRBD1,.,TRBJ1-5,TRBV5-5,CASSWGDRVVQPQHF,TGTGCCAGCAGCTGGGGGGACAGGGTAGTCCAGCCCCAGCATTTT
.,.,TRBJ2-5,TRBV9,CASSALQPAGTQETQYF,TGTGCCAGCAGCGCCCTCCAACCTGCGGGGACTCAAGAGACCCAGTACTTC
.,.,TRBJ2-7,TRBV18,CASSLRGSYEQYF,TGTGCCAGCTCACTGCGGGGCTCCTACGAGCAGTACTTC
TRBD2,.,TRBJ2-6,TRBV6-5,CASAGGASGANVLTF,TGTGCCAGCGCGGGGGGCGCTTCTGGGGCCAACGTCCTGACTTTC
.,.,TRBJ2-2,TRBV5-5,CASSLSEGELFF,TGTGCCAGCAGCCTCTCCGAGGGGGAGCTGTTTTTT
.,.,TRBJ2-2,TRBV4-1,CASSHPLATNTGELFF,TGCGCCAGCAGCCACCCACTAGCCACGAACACCGGGGAGCTGTTTTTT
TRBD1,.,TRBJ1-5,TRBV10-2,CASSDWDRSVQPQHF,TGCGCCAGCAGTGATTGGGACAGGTCGGTTCAGCCCCAGCATTTT
.,.,TRBJ2-3,TRBV5-5,CASSFNPEADTQYF,TGTGCCAGCAGCTTTAACCCAGAAGCAGATACGCAGTATTTT
TRBD1,.,TRBJ2-3,TRBV6-5,CASSYGQGLIADTQYF,TGTGCCAGCAGTTACGGACAGGGGTTAATCGCAGATACGCAGTATTTT
TRBD1,.,TRBJ1-2,TRBV19,CASSGSNTGERGYTF,TGTGCCAGTAGTGGGAGTAATACAGGGGAGCGGGGCTACACCTTC
TRBD1,.,TRBJ2-5,TRBV2,CASSDGTGVSQETQYF,TGTGCCAGCAGCGACGGGACAGGGGTTAGCCAAGAGACCCAGTACTTC
TRBD1,.,TRBJ1-1,TRBV5-4,CASSLGRGTEAFF,TGTGCCAGCAGCTTGGGCAGGGGGACTGAAGCTTTCTTT
TRBD1,.,TRBJ2-7,TRBV11-1,CASSLALSDRVLSYEQYF,TGTGCCAGCAGCTTAGCTCTATCGGACAGGGTTCTATCCTACGAGCAGTACTTC
.,.,TRBJ2-4,TRBV5-5,CASSSYAGAGKNIQYF,TGTGCCAGCAGCTCCTATGCGGGGGCGGGCAAAAACATTCAGTACTTC
.,.,TRBJ1-1,TRBV29-1,CSVVPGTMNTEAFF,TGCAGCGTTGTCCCGGGTACCATGAACACTGAAGCTTTCTTT
.,.,TRBJ2-6,TRBV4-2,CASSHTGGSGANVLTF,TGTGCCAGCAGCCACACGGGCGGGTCTGGGGCCAACGTCCTGACTTTC
TRBD1,.,TRBJ2-1,TRBV5-1,CASSLDFDRDESEQFF,TGCGCCAGCAGCTTGGACTTTGACAGGGATGAATCGGAGCAGTTCTTC
TRBD1,.,TRBJ2-5,TRBV19,CASSKWTGQETQYF,TGTGCCAGTAGTAAGTGGACAGGGCAAGAGACCCAGTACTTC
TRBD1,.,TRBJ2-2,TRBV5-4,CASSLDPTGGTGELFF,TGTGCCAGCAGCTTGGATCCGACAGGGGGGACCGGGGAGCTGTTTTTT
.,.,TRBJ1-5,TRBV10-3,CANRGEGNQPQHF,TGCGCGAACCGGGGGGAAGGCAATCAGCCCCAGCATTTT
TRBD1,.,TRBJ1-3,TRBV12-3/TRBV12-4,CASVDRVRNTIYF,TGTGCCAGCGTTGACAGGGTACGAAACACCATATATTTT
TRBD1,.,TRBJ1-1,TRBV13,CASSTTGATEAFF,TGTGCCAGCAGCACGACAGGGGCCACTGAAGCTTTCTTT
.,once,TRBJ2-4,TRBV3-1/TRBV3-2,CASSPSRVQLAKNIQYF,TGTGCCAGCAGTCCCTCGAGAGTCCAACTAGCCAAAAACATTCAGTACTTC